The 11 T cell receptor beta chains below were found in one sample sequenced in a study of cytomegalovirus exposure and HLA in healthy donors. PCR employed 60 Vbeta and 13 Jbeta primers. The assay was immunoSEQ multiplex PCR, and TCRdb's table has in-frame clones only and misses some. Among more than 130,000 clones listed, about three quarters were seen once. The sequenced sample was PBMCs. The receptor source for this set is a middle-aged man in good health and CMV-seropositive.

This chain uses TRBV13 with TRBJ2-7; perhaps TRBD2 as D (5 bases). The germline V gene encodes CDR1 PRHDT and CDR2 FYEKMQ (reference sequence). Trimming shortened V by 5 bases and J by 3 bases, and 17 bases separated the two germline ends. This CDR3 contains 15 residues. The CDR3 protein is CASSPGSGRDYEQYF. CDR3 DNA: TGTGCCAGCAGCCCCGGCAGTGGGAGAGACTACGAGCAGTACTTC.

This clone was seen only once. The rearrangement links TRBV9 to TRBJ2-3, with D unclear. V shed 6 bases and J shed 2 bases, with 16 bases lying between them. The CDR3 runs 15 residues. Germline V gene lookup returns CDR1 SGDLS and CDR2 YYNGEE. The CDR3 nucleotides read TGTGCCAGCAACCTTAGAGGCAGTTTCACAGATACGCAGTATTTT. Its protein product is CASNLRGSFTDTQYF. The whole variable domain, filled in from reference TRBV9 and TRBJ2-3, reads DSGVTQTPKHLITATGQRVTLRCSPRSGDLSVYWYQQSLDQGLQFLIQYYNGEERAKGNILERFSAQQFPDLHSELNLSSLELGDSALYFCASNLRGSFTDTQYFGPGTRLTVL.

V usage is TRBV6-5 and J usage is TRBJ1-1; D is possibly TRBD1 (6 bases). Germline loops: CDR1 MNHEY, CDR2 SVGAGI. V lost 6 bases and J 3 bases, leaving 17 bases between the germline ends. This CDR3 region has 15 residues. In DNA, the CDR3 is TGTGCCAGCAGGGGGGCCGGTGTTGGGTACACTGAAGCTTTCTTT. Translating it yields CASRGAGVGYTEAFF.

The chain couples TRBV27 to TRBJ1-1, with D possibly being TRBD1 (5 bases). V was shortened by 8 bases and J by 0 bases, with 13 bases between the two germline ends. Germline CDR1 MNHEY, CDR2 SMNVEV (reference sequence). The length of the CDR3 is 14 residues. CDR3 region: CASGKQALNTEAFF. The CDR3 nucleotides are TGTGCCAGCGGGAAACAGGCTTTGAACACTGAAGCTTTCTTT.

This clone has a single count. The rearrangement uses TRBV4-3 and TRBJ1-2, with no clear D. The germline V and J ends were trimmed by 4 bases and 2 bases, with 8 bases remaining between them. CDR1 is LGHNA and CDR2 is YSLEER in the germline V gene. CDR3 length equals 13 residues. The CDR3 nucleotides read TGCGCCAGCAGCCTTGAGTCCAACTATGGCTACACCTTC. Its translation is CASSLESNYGYTF.

This clone appeared a few times. The chain employs TRBV10-3 and TRBJ2-3, with 12 bases matching TRBD2. Germline V CDR1 and CDR2: ENHRY, SYGVKD. The ends lost 1 base at V and 5 bases at J; junction bases unmatched: 1. This CDR3 region has 15 residues. CDR3 bases: TGTGCCATCAGTGAGTGGGGACTAGCGGGAGATACGCAGTATTTT. Encoded protein: CAISEWGLAGDTQYF.

The chain is built from TRBV14 and TRBJ1-2; 11 bases are shared with TRBD1. Germline trimming cut 0 bases from V and 2 bases from J; bases unmatched to any gene: 5. The CDR3 sequence is 17 residues long. Germline lookup yields CDR1 SGHDN and CDR2 FVKESK. CDR3 sequence reads: CASSQDPRTGGNYGYTF. The CDR3 DNA reads TGTGCCAGCAGCCAAGATCCCCGGACAGGGGGCAACTATGGCTACACCTTC. Full variable domain (remainder filled in from reference TRBV14 and TRBJ1-2): EAGVTQFPSHSVIEKGQTVTLRCDPISGHDNLYWYRRVMGKEIKFLLHFVKESKQDESGMPNNRFLAERTGGTYSTLKVQPAELEDSGVYFCASSQDPRTGGNYGYTFGSGTRLTVV.

V gene TRBV27 combines with J gene TRBJ2-3, with TRBD1 identical over 7 bases. The CDR3 consists of 15 residues. V was clipped by 2 bases and J by 2 bases; unmatched bases: 4. Germline CDR1 and CDR2: MNHEY and SMNVEV (reference sequence). The CDR3 loop is CASSLGTVPTDTQYF. CDR3 DNA: TGTGCCAGCAGTTTAGGGACAGTACCCACAGATACGCAGTATTTT.

This chain connects TRBV14 to TRBJ2-1; 7 positions agree with TRBD1. Losses at the gene ends were 1 base for V and 2 bases for J; bases not matched to a gene: 2. There are 15 residues in the CDR3. The germline V gene encodes CDR1 SGHDN and CDR2 FVKESK. CDR3 loop: CASSQGQGTYNEQFF. CDR3 nucleotides: TGTGCCAGCAGCCAAGGACAGGGAACCTACAATGAGCAGTTCTTC.

This clone has more than one count but fewer than ten. V gene TRBV4-2 combines with J gene TRBJ1-1; 7 nucleotides align to TRBD1. V was clipped by 1 base and J by 11 bases; unmatched bases: 7. CDR3 length equals 13 residues. Per germline, CDR1 LGHNA and CDR2 YNFKEQ. CDR3 DNA: TGTGCCAGCAGCCAAGCAGACAGGGTTGTGGCTTTCTTT. Protein sequence: CASSQADRVVAFF.

This rearrangement joins TRBV18 to TRBJ1-5, with a weak D call TRBD1 (6 bases). The CDR3 contains 15 residues. Germline V gives CDR1 KGHSH, CDR2 LQKENI. Deletions cut 3 bases from V and 5 bases from J, with 14 bases between. The CDR3 sequence is CASSPQGIKDQPQHF. In DNA, the CDR3 is TGTGCCAGCTCACCCCAGGGGATTAAGGATCAGCCCCAGCATTTT.